The entry below describes one T cell receptor (beta chain). Trimming pared 4 bases from V and 3 bases from J, leaving 13 bases between. CDR1 SNHLY and CDR2 FYNNEI come from the germline V gene. The CDR3 spans 15 residues. This specimen belongs to a study of blood T cell repertoires in COVID-19. Authors' analysis steps: Amplification of reference gene primers provided the estimated nucleated cell counts. The table came from immunoSEQ multiplex PCR; TCRdb's copy has only in-frame clones and leaves some out. V, J and clone size reflect that table, while D and trimming were determined from the DNA. The sample lists over 200,000 clones, roughly 90% seen once, with 4.8% in the top ten.

Sequenced material: peripheral blood. This rearrangement joins TRBV2 to TRBJ1-5, with a weak D call TRBD1 (5 bases). The clonotype comes from a woman aged 40 to 50 with acute or convalescent COVID-19. The CDR3 protein is CASSAGPHFNQPQHF. CDR3 nucleotides: TGTGCCAGCAGTGCAGGGCCACATTTCAATCAGCCCCAGCATTTT.